Described below is a single T cell receptor (beta chain) sequence and its context. What it recognizes is unknown. Samples underwent the assay at deep level. Sorted-subset replicate PCR reactions contained roughly 200 ng DNA, corresponding to 29,000 or so T cell genomes. Using immunoSEQ multiplex PCR, the repertoire was profiled, and TCRdb retains in-frame clones only, with some absent. The sample lists around 2.5 million clones, roughly 93% occurring once. CDR1 is SGHNT, CDR2 YYREEE, per germline (reference sequence). The CDR3 loop spans 17 amino acids. V lost 0 bases and J 8 bases, leaving 23 bases between the germline ends. This specimen belongs to a study of shared clonotypes between healthy human individuals. Notes on the study in general: Some clonotypes were shared by all four sorted-subset donors, while others were not shared. The non-shared ones had lower generation probabilities than the shared ones. The study found roughly 5.3% of naive CD4 clonotypes shared across four donors.

The receptor was derived from a young man in good health. Some clones in this sample may be carry-over from other donors' samples. This sequence joins TRBV5-4 and TRBJ2-5, with D perhaps TRBD1 or TRBD2 (5 bases each). Sample: naive CD4+ T cells from PBMCs. Subset described: CD45RA+ positively selected. CDR3 sequence reads: CASSLDLRGSRGGTQYF. CDR3 sequence (DNA): TGTGCCAGCAGCTTGGATCTTCGGGGCAGTCGCGGAGGTACCCAGTACTTC.